The present T cell receptor (beta chain) was sequenced within a study of T cells in Graves' hyperthyroidism and ophthalmopathy. This CDR3 region has 17 residues. The germline V gene encodes CDR1 DFQATT and CDR2 SNEGSKA (reference sequence). V lost 1 base, J lost 0 bases, and 3 bases stayed unmatched. Whole-study results and caveats: Ophthalmopathy stood apart from stable hyperthyroidism in a 13 V-J model.

Amplification targeted TCR beta CDR3 regions from RNA transcripts. HTBI primers drove first-round RT-PCR of the TCR CDR3. TCRdb reanalysed the multiplex PCR reads using MiXCR and keeps one entry per CDR3 protein. The sample shows 500,000 to 650,000 distinct CDR3 sequences, more than 12% of them seen only once. This clonotype came up many times. Its matching antigen is unknown. This rearrangement joins TRBV20-1 to TRBJ2-1; 13 nucleotides match TRBD2. This receptor was identified in a woman in her forties or fifties with Graves' ophthalmopathy. Sequenced input: blood. The CDR3 DNA follows: TGCAGTGCTAGAGGACTAGCGGGAGGACCCTCCTACAATGAGCAGTTCTTC. Translating gives CSARGLAGGPSYNEQFF.